Below, 7 T cell receptor beta chains from the same sample are listed, as sequenced in a study of T cell changes during pregnancy in multiple sclerosis. Clones were read by immunoSEQ multiplex PCR, and TCRdb kept only the in-frame ones, dropping some. The sample contains about 41,000 clones, roughly 90% of which appear only once. The sample here was CD8+ T cells from peripheral blood mononuclear cells, taken in the third trimester of pregnancy. The receptor source for this set is a female donor with multiple sclerosis, enrolled in a pregnancy study.

The CDR3 bases are TGTGCCAGCAGCCCCACAGGGACGTGGGGCACTGAAGCTTTCTTT. Translation gives CASSPTGTWGTEAFF. The chain employs TRBV6-6 and TRBJ1-1, with D possibly being TRBD1 (6 bases). Per germline, CDR1 MNHNY and CDR2 SVGAGI (reference sequence). Trimming took off 6 bases at V and 4 bases at J, with 18 bases between the two ends. The CDR3 runs 15 residues.

V gene TRBV9 combines with J gene TRBJ1-5, with no clear D. CDR1 and CDR2 (germline): SGDLS, YYNGEE. Trimming left V 0 bases short and J 4 bases short, with 17 bases between. The length of the CDR3 is 17 residues. The CDR3, as DNA: TGTGCCAGCAGCGTAGTCCAACACGGGTATGGGAATCAGCCCCAGCATTTT. Amino acid sequence: CASSVVQHGYGNQPQHF.

The rearrangement uses TRBV6-1 and TRBJ2-3; D is possibly TRBD2 (5 bases). Between the trimmed V and J ends, which lost 7 bases and 2 bases, there was a span of 13 bases. The CDR3 runs 14 residues. CDR1 and CDR2 from the germline V gene are MNHNS and SASEGT. The CDR3 is CASTLGGLTDTQYF. CDR3 in DNA: TGTGCCAGCACGCTTGGCGGACTCACAGATACGCAGTATTTT.

This chain links TRBV27 with TRBJ1-6, with 8 bases lining up with TRBD1. V trimming: 5 bases; J trimming: 8 bases; junction bases outside the gene matches: 14. This CDR3 comprises 17 residues. Germline V gene data show CDR1 as MNHEY and CDR2 as SMNVEV (reference sequence). The CDR3 region is CASSARTGIGLDSPLHF. CDR3 nucleotide sequence: TGTGCCAGCAGTGCTCGGACAGGGATCGGGCTGGATTCACCCCTCCACTTT.

The chain combines TRBV7-8 with TRBJ2-1; 9 bases are a match to TRBD2. Germline V gene data show CDR1 as SGHVS and CDR2 as FQNEAQ. The V segment lost 4 bases and the J segment 11 bases; nucleotides outside the gene matches: 18. The CDR3 runs to 17 residues. The CDR3 here is CASSSPEAGGPVQKQFF. In DNA form, the CDR3 reads TGTGCCAGCAGCTCCCCCGAGGCGGGAGGGCCGGTCCAAAAGCAGTTCTTC.

V gene TRBV11-2 combines with J gene TRBJ2-7; D is perhaps TRBD1 (5 bases). V was clipped by 4 bases and J by 5 bases, with 18 bases between them. Germline assignment: CDR1 SGHAT and CDR2 FQNNGV. The CDR3 extends over 15 amino acids. DNA for the CDR3: TGTGCCAGCAGCTCTACCTTCGGTGGGGCCCACGAGCAGTACTTC. Translation: CASSSTFGGAHEQYF.

This clone was recorded a few times. The gene calls are TRBV2 and TRBJ1-2; TRBD1 might be the D (5 bases). CDR1 and CDR2 from the germline V gene are SNHLY and FYNNEI. There are 13 residues in the CDR3. CDR3 amino acids: CARSEGQSDGYTF. The CDR3, as DNA: TGTGCTCGCAGTGAGGGGCAGTCCGATGGCTACACCTTC.